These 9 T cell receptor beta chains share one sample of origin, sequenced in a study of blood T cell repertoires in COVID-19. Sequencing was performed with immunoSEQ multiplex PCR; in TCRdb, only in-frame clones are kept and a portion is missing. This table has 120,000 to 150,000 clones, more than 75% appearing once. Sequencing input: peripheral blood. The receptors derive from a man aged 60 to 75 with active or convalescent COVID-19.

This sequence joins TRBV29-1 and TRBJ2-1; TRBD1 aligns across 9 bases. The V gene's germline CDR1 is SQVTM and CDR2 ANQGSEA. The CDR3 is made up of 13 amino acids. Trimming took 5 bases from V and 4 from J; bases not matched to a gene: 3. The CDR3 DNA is TGCAGCGTTCGGACAGGGGCGTACAATGAGCAGTTCTTC. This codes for CSVRTGAYNEQFF.

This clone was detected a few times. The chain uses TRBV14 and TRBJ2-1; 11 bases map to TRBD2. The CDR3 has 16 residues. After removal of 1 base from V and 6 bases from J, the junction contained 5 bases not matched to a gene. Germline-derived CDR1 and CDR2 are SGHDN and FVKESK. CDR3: CASSQVHSGRGNEQFF. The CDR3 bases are TGTGCCAGCAGCCAAGTGCATAGCGGGAGGGGCAATGAGCAGTTCTTC.

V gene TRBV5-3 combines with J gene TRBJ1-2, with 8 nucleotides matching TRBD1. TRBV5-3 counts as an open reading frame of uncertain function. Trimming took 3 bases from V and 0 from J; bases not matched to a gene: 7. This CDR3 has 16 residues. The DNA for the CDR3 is TGTGCCAGAAGCTACAACCGGGACAGGACTAACTATGGCTACACCTTC. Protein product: CARSYNRDRTNYGYTF.

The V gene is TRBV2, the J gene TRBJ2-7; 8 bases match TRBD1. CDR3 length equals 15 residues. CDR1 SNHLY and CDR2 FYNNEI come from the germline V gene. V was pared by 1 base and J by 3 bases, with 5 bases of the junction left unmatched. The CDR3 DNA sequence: TGTGCCAGCAGTGAAGGGGCAGGGGGCCTCTACGAGCAGTACTTC. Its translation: CASSEGAGGLYEQYF.

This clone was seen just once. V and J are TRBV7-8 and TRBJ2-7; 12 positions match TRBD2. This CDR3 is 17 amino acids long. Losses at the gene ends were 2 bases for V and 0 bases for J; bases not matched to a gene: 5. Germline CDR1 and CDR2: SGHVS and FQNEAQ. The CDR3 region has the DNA TGTGCCAGCAGCTTACCCTTGACTAGCGGGAGCTCCTACGAGCAGTACTTC. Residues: CASSLPLTSGSSYEQYF.

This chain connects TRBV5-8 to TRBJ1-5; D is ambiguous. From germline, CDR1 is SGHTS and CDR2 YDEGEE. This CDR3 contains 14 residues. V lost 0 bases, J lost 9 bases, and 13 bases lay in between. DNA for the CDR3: TGTGCCAGCAGCTTGGCGGCAGCGGCGGGGCCCCAGCATTTT. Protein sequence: CASSLAAAAGPQHF.

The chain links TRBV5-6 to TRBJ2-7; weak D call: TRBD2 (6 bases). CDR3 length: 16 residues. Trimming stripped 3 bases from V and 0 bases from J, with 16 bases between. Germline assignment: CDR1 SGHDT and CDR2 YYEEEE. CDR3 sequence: CASSSREWETSYEQYF. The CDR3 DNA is TGTGCCAGCAGCTCCCGGGAGTGGGAAACCTCCTACGAGCAGTACTTC.

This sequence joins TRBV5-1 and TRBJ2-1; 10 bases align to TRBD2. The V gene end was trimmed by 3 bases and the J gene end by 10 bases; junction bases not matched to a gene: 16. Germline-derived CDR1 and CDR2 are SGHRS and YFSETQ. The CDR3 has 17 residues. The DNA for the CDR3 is TGCGCCAGCAGCTACGGAGCCGGTCTAGCGGGAGCCGGGGAGCAGTTCTTC. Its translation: CASSYGAGLAGAGEQFF. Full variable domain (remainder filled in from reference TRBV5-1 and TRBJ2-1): KAGVTQTPRYLIKTRGQQVTLSCSPISGHRSVSWYQQTPGQGLQFLFEYFSETQRNKGNFPGRFSGRQFSNSRSEMNVSTLELGDSALYLCASSYGAGLAGAGEQFFGPGTRLTVL.

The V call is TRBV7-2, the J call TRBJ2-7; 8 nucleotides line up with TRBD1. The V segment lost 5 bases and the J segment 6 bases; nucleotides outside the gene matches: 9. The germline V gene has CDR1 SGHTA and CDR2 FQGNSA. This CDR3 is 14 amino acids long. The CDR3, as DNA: TGTGCCAGCAGCCTAGGACAGGGAAAGGGCGAGCAGTACTTC. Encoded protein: CASSLGQGKGEQYF.